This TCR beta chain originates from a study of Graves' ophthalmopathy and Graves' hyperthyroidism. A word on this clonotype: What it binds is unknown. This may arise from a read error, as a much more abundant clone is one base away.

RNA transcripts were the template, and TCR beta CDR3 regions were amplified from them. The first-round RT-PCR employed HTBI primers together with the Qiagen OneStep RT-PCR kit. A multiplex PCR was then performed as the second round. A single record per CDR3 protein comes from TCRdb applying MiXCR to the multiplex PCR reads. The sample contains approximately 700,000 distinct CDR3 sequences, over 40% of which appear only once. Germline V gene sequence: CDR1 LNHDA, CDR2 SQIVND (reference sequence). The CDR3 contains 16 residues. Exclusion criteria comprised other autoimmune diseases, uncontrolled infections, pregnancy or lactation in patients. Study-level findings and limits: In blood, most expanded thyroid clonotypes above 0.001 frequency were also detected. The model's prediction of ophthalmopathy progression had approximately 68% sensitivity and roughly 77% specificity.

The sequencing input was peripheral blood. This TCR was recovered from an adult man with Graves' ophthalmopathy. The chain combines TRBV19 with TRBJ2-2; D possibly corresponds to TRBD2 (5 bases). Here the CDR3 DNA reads TGTGCCAGTAAATCGTCTACAGCTTCGAACACCGGGGAGCCGTTTTTT. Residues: CASKSSTASNTGEPFF.